This T cell receptor (beta chain) was identified during a study of T cell clones after liver transplantation. At the level of the study: Post-transplant blood was tracked for graft-donor-reactive T cell clones identified in a pre-transplant mixed lymphocyte reaction.

TCRdb's copy holds only in-frame clones and misses some; the assay was immunoSEQ multiplex PCR. The sample has around 120,000 clones; about nine tenths are singletons. With regard to this clone: What it binds is not known.

Study results and caveats: Conclusions were preliminary, with small, heterogeneous patient groups.

The sequencing here drew on CD4+ T cells from blood, taken 12 months after liver transplant. The TCR comes from a human patient who received a liver transplant. The T cells may come from the graft donor.

Here the CDR3 DNA reads TGTGCCAGCAGAACGGACGCGAACAATGAGCAGTTCTTC. Protein product: CASRTDANNEQFF. The rearrangement joins TRBV2 to TRBJ2-1; D is undetermined. The V and J ends lost 6 bases and 5 bases respectively, with 11 bases between them. The V gene's germline CDR1 is SNHLY and CDR2 FYNNEI. The CDR3 length is 13 residues.